The rows below give T cell receptor beta chains drawn from one sample of a study of beta chain features in type 1 diabetes. Assay used: immunoSEQ multiplex PCR; TCRdb lists only in-frame clones, some missing. The sample records under 300,000 clones, 11% to 15% being singletons. Sequencing was carried out using naive CD4+ T cells from blood. The receptors originated from a man aged 25-45 years with type 1 diabetes. CDR3s include the opening cysteine and the closing phenylalanine or tryptophan. Fields, in order: D gene, V gene, J gene, clone size, CDR3 protein, CDR3 DNA. The D gene is left open where the match is weak. Size values are once, few and many counts, or a class for expanded clones, and some rows have none.

-	TRBV13	TRBJ1-1	few	CASSSAGRTEAFF	TGTGCCAGCAGCTCCGCAGGGAGGACTGAAGCTTTCTTT
-	TRBV30	TRBJ1-5	few	CAWTPTGGQPQHF	TGTGCCTGGACGCCGACAGGTGGCCAGCCCCAGCATTTT
-	TRBV21-1	TRBJ1-3	-	CASPGPSGRVICGNTIYF	TGTGCCAGCCCCGGACCTAGCGGCAGGGTGATTTGTGGAAACACCATATATTTT
TRBD1	TRBV18	TRBJ1-4	-	CASSIRDRGSSNEKLFF	TGTGCCAGCTCAATCCGGGACAGGGGATCATCTAATGAAAAACTGTTTTTT
TRBD1	TRBV6-5	TRBJ1-1	few	CASSYYGQGYTEAFF	TGTGCCAGCAGTTACTATGGACAGGGGTACACTGAAGCTTTCTTT
-	TRBV27	TRBJ2-3	-	CASSISRRTDTQYF	TGTGCCAGCAGTATCAGCAGGCGCACAGATACGCAGTATTTT
-	TRBV2	TRBJ2-5	few	CASSEGPSGETQYF	TGTGCCAGCAGTGAAGGCCCCTCCGGAGAGACCCAGTACTTC
TRBD1	TRBV15	TRBJ1-4	-	CATSRWDSPGEKLFF	TGTGCCACCAGCCGTTGGGACAGCCCAGGTGAAAAACTGTTTTTT
TRBD1	TRBV7-2	TRBJ2-5	-	CASSAGQGWVTQYF	TGTGCCAGCAGCGCCGGACAGGGGTGGGTGACCCAGTACTTC
TRBD1	TRBV25-1	TRBJ2-7	few	CASTRTGPSYEQYF	TGTGCCAGCACCAGGACAGGGCCCTCCTACGAGCAGTACTTC
TRBD1	TRBV11-2	TRBJ1-2	few	CASSRGQTLNYGYTF	TGTGCCAGCAGCCGGGGACAGACCCTTAACTATGGCTACACCTTC
TRBD1	TRBV30	TRBJ1-1	-	CAWSVGDREAFF	TGTGCCTGGAGTGTAGGGGACAGGGAAGCTTTCTTT
TRBD2	TRBV7-2	TRBJ2-1	few	CASSLVLAGVGEQFF	TGTGCCAGCAGCTTAGTACTAGCGGGAGTAGGAGAGCAGTTCTTC
-	TRBV5-4	TRBJ2-2	few	CASSLGHPMNTGELFF	TGTGCCAGCAGCTTGGGACATCCTATGAACACCGGGGAGCTGTTTTTT
-	TRBV18	TRBJ2-5	few	CASYGGVQETQYF	TGTGCCAGCTACGGCGGGGTTCAAGAGACCCAGTACTTC
-	TRBV29-1	TRBJ2-7	-	CSVAAEPLPYEQYF	TGCAGCGTGGCTGCGGAGCCTTTACCCTACGAGCAGTACTTC
-	TRBV5-1	TRBJ2-7	-	CASSLGQGAEQYF	TGCGCCAGCAGCTTGGGACAAGGCGCTGAGCAGTACTTC
-	TRBV5-1	TRBJ1-2	-	CASSLEGGAGGYGYTF	TGCGCCAGCAGCTTGGAGGGGGGGGCCGGTGGCTATGGCTACACCTTC
TRBD1	TRBV2	TRBJ2-1	few	CASRGPGQGYEQFF	TGTGCCAGCAGGGGCCCGGGACAGGGGTATGAGCAGTTCTTC
TRBD2	TRBV10-3	TRBJ2-5	-	CAISDSGGARETQYF	TGTGCCATCAGTGATAGCGGGGGAGCCAGGGAGACCCAGTACTTC
-	TRBV18	TRBJ1-2	-	CASSPAVSADNYGYTF	TGTGCCAGCTCACCAGCTGTTTCGGCGGATAACTATGGCTACACCTTC
-	TRBV9	TRBJ1-6	few	CASSVELNSPLHF	TGTGCCAGCAGCGTAGAACTTAATTCACCCCTCCACTTT
-	TRBV4-1	TRBJ1-5	few	CASSHPGALKPQHF	TGCGCCAGCAGCCACCCTGGGGCCCTGAAGCCCCAGCATTTT
-	TRBV15	TRBJ1-5	-	CATSRVPQGNQPQHF	TGTGCCACCAGCAGAGTCCCCCAGGGTAATCAGCCCCAGCATTTT
-	TRBV21-1	TRBJ2-2	few	CASSPGLPNTGELFF	TGTGCCAGCAGCCCGGGACTCCCGAACACCGGGGAGCTGTTTTTT
TRBD2	TRBV5-1	TRBJ2-1	-	CASSHGTSGYNEQFF	TGCGCCAGCAGCCACGGGACTAGCGGATACAATGAGCAGTTCTTC
-	TRBV4-1	TRBJ2-3	few	CASSQEESVDTQYF	TGCGCCAGCAGCCAAGAGGAAAGCGTAGATACGCAGTATTTT
-	TRBV19	TRBJ1-1	few	CASAMATEAFF	TGTGCCAGCGCAATGGCCACTGAAGCTTTCTTT
TRBD1	TRBV20-1	TRBJ2-7	few	CSAPTGYEQYF	TGCAGTGCTCCGACAGGGTACGAGCAGTACTTC
-	TRBV2	TRBJ2-7	-	CASVNRLEQYF	TGTGCCAGCGTTAACCGACTGGAGCAGTACTTC
-	TRBV19	TRBJ1-5	few	CASSFRHGNQPQHF	TGTGCCAGTAGTTTCCGACACGGCAATCAGCCCCAGCATTTT
TRBD1	TRBV10-3	TRBJ2-7	few	CAIRGGTGPSYEQYF	TGTGCCATCAGGGGAGGGACAGGGCCGTCCTACGAGCAGTACTTC
-	TRBV14	TRBJ2-7	few	CASSHGSSEQYF	TGTGCCAGCAGCCACGGTTCCTCCGAGCAGTACTTC
-	TRBV5-1	TRBJ2-7	few	CASSQQLTDGTSSYEQYF	TGCGCCAGCAGCCAACAGCTTACGGACGGGACAAGCTCCTACGAGCAGTACTTC
TRBD2	TRBV7-2	TRBJ2-7	few	CASSLRGTSGIPHEQYF	TGTGCCAGCAGCTTAAGGGGGACTAGCGGGATCCCCCACGAGCAGTACTTC
TRBD1	TRBV7-7	TRBJ1-4	few	CASSLRQGEGEKLFF	TGTGCTAGCAGCTTGCGACAGGGTGAAGGGGAAAAACTGTTTTTT
-	TRBV2	TRBJ2-1	-	CASSEGTINEQFF	TGTGCCAGCAGTGAAGGGACTATCAATGAGCAGTTCTTC
-	TRBV6-5	TRBJ1-2	-	CASSYSALSANYGYTF	TGTGCCAGCAGTTACTCGGCCCTTTCCGCTAACTATGGCTACACCTTC